This TCR beta chain originates from a study of cytomegalovirus exposure and HLA in healthy donors. The study, taken as a whole, reports: Around 160 TCR beta chains were listed as cytomegalovirus-associated. Productive status was seen about 87% or about 30% of the time for most TCR beta V segments in an earlier analysis. In a later analysis, TCR beta V- and J-gene trimming was associated with a missense DCLRE1C variant.

Despite likely unrecorded immune exposures, the donors were nominally healthy at the time of sampling. PCR amplification relied on 60 Vbeta primers (plus 13 Jbeta primers). The repertoire was sequenced with immunoSEQ multiplex PCR; TCRdb's copy has only in-frame clones and lacks some. The data hold around 89,000 clones, with roughly 80% observed a single time. This CDR3 is built from 14 residues. Germline loops: CDR1 MGHRA, CDR2 YSYEKL. V dropped 4 bases and J dropped 7; count of bases not matched to a gene: 3. As for this clone: No antigen is known for it.

Sequencing was performed on PBMCs. The origin of this receptor is a girl aged 2-15 years in good health and CMV-seropositive. The V and J genes are TRBV4-1 and TRBJ2-1; the match to TRBD2 covers 11 bases. DNA of the CDR3: TGCGCCAGCAGCCCTAGCGGGAGGCCAAATGAGCAGTTCTTC. Protein product: CASSPSGRPNEQFF.